This T cell receptor (beta chain) was sequenced during a study of T cells after yellow fever vaccination. Regarding the study as a whole: One caveat is that FACS-sorted repertoires could contain abundant clonotypes contaminating from the bulk population. The secondary T-cell response peaked on day 5, not day 15, but was weaker.

Comments on this clonotype: The antigen is not known.

TCRdb redid the calling of the 5' RACE reads with MiXCR, one entry per CDR3 protein. The table records approximately 140,000 distinct CDR3 sequences, roughly 8% of them present only once. This clonotype originated in a man aged 30 to 39 who received the YFV17D yellow fever vaccine. Sequencing used CD4+ T cells sorted from PBMCs, obtained 5 days after the yellow fever booster vaccination.

The CDR3, as DNA: TGCAGTGCTAGAGGGGGGACTCAAGTTGGGGATGAGCAGTTCTTC. This codes for CSARGGTQVGDEQFF. This sequence joins TRBV20-1 and TRBJ2-1; D may be TRBD2 (6 bases). V was clipped by 1 base and J by 8 bases, with 18 bases between them. The V gene's germline CDR1 is DFQATT and CDR2 SNEGSKA (reference sequence). The CDR3 loop spans 15 amino acids.